This TCR beta chain was captured in a study of cytomegalovirus exposure and HLA in healthy donors. The study, taken as a whole, reports: It was confirmed in vitro that a few of the CMV-associated chains were specific for CMV antigens.

Worth noting for this clone: Its cognate antigen is unknown.

Measured with immunoSEQ multiplex PCR; TCRdb has only the in-frame clones, and not every one. This sample has 150,000 to 200,000 clones, with roughly nine tenths found just once. The donors were part of the roughly 130-subject validation cohort, which stood apart from the roughly 730-subject first cohort. The receptor comes from a young woman in good health and CMV-seronegative. Material: PBMCs.

The CDR3 DNA is TGCGCCAGCAGAGAAGACACGAGGAAGACCCAGTACTTC. Protein: CASREDTRKTQYF. The chain combines TRBV5-1 with TRBJ2-5; D is unresolved. Germline V gene sequence: CDR1 SGHRS, CDR2 YFSETQ. V shed 5 bases and J shed 6 bases, with 14 bases lying between them. The CDR3 has 13 residues.